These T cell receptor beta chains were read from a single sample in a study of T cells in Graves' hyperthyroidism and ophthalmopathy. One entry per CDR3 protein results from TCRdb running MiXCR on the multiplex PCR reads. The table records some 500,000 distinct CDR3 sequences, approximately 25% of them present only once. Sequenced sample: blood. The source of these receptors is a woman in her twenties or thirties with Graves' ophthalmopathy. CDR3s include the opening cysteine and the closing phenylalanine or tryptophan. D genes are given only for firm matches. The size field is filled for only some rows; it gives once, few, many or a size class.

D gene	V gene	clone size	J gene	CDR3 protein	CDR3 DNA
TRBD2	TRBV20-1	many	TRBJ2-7	CSARDPGGAYEQYF	TGCAGTGCTAGAGATCCGGGGGGTGCCTACGAGCAGTACTTC
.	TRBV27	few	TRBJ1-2	CASSLTRDLGYTF	TGTGCCAGCAGTTTAACCAGGGACCTTGGCTACACCTTC
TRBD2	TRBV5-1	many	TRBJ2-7	CASSGSGGGDEQYF	TGCGCCAGCAGCGGGAGTGGTGGGGGGGACGAGCAGTACTTC
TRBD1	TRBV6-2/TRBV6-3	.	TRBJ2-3	CASSSGTGIIGADTQYF	TGTGCCAGCAGTTCCGGGACAGGGATAATAGGCGCAGATACGCAGTATTTT
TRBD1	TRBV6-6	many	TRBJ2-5	CASSYPTPRQGSPYQETQYF	TGTGCCAGCAGTTACCCCACACCCCGACAGGGGTCCCCGTACCAAGAGACCCAGTACTTC
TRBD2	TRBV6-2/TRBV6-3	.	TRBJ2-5	CASSSPAGEETQYF	TGTGCCAGCAGTTCTCCTGCGGGGGAGGAGACCCAGTACTTC
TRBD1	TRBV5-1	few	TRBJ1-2	CASSLAPGQGRSNYGYTF	TGCGCCAGCAGCTTGGCCCCCGGACAGGGGCGGTCTAACTATGGCTACACCTTC
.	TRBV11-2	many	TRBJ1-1	CASSLGNEKTAWGTEAFF	TGTGCCAGCAGCTTAGGAAACGAGAAGACAGCGTGGGGGACTGAAGCTTTCTTT
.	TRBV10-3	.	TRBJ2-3	CAISESADTQYF	TGTGCCATCAGTGAGTCTGCAGATACGCAGTATTTT
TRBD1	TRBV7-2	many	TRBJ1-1	CASSSSGQGFSEAFF	TGTGCCAGCAGCTCATCCGGACAGGGGTTCTCTGAAGCTTTCTTT
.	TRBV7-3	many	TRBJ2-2	CASSPTGRELFF	TGTGCCAGCAGCCCAACGGGCCGGGAGCTGTTTTTT
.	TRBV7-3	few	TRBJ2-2	CASSLTALGGGTGELFF	TGTGCCAGCAGCTTAACTGCCCTGGGGGGCGGGACCGGGGAGCTGTTTTTT
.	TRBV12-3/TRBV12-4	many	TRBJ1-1	CASSLSRPNTEAFF	TGTGCCAGCAGTTTAAGTCGCCCAAACACTGAAGCTTTCTTT
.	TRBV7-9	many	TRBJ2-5	CASSLGTRLETQYF	TGTGCCAGCAGCTTGGGGACGAGATTGGAGACCCAGTACTTC
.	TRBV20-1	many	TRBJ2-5	CSARDRVPQETQYF	TGCAGTGCTAGAGACAGGGTACCCCAAGAGACCCAGTACTTC
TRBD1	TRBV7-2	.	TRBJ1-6	CASSYGQGYSPLHF	TGTGCCAGCAGCTACGGACAGGGATATTCACCCCTCCACTTT
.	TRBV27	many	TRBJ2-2	CASSLNTGELFF	TGTGCCAGCAGCCTCAACACCGGGGAGCTGTTTTTT
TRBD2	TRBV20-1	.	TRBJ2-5	CSAAVTSGGAGETQYF	TGCAGTGCTGCCGTGACTAGCGGGGGGGCAGGGGAGACCCAGTACTTC
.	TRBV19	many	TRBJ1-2	CASVGQTITGYTF	TGTGCCAGTGTCGGACAGACCATAACGGGCTACACCTTC
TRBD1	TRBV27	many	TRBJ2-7	CASSPLPWDSPYEQYF	TGTGCCAGCAGTCCGCTCCCTTGGGACAGCCCCTACGAGCAGTACTTC
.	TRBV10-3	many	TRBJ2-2	CAISGVNTGELFF	TGTGCCATCAGCGGGGTCAACACCGGGGAGCTGTTTTTT
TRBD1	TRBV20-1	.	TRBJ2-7	CSARTGIEQYF	TGCAGTGCGAGGACAGGGATCGAGCAGTACTTC
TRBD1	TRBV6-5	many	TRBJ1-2	CASSYRQGDYGYTF	TGTGCCAGCAGTTACCGACAGGGAGACTATGGCTACACCTTC
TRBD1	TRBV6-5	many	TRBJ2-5	CASSYAGQGAQETQYF	TGTGCCAGCAGTTACGCGGGACAGGGGGCTCAAGAGACCCAGTACTTC
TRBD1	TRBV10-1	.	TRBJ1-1	CASSEQGPDGNTEAFF	TGCGCCAGCTCAGAACAGGGGCCGGATGGGAACACTGAAGCTTTCTTT
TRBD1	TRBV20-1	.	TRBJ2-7	CSARDEGGPSYEQYF	TGCAGTGCTAGAGATGAAGGGGGCCCCTCCTACGAGCAGTACTTC
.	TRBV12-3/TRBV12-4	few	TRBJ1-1	CASSLGRAANTEAFF	TGTGCCAGCAGTTTAGGGCGGGCGGCCAACACTGAAGCTTTCTTT
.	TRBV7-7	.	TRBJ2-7	CASSLAKGSPGDEQYF	TGTGCCAGCAGCTTAGCGAAAGGTTCCCCAGGCGACGAGCAGTACTTC
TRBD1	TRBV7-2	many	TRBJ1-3	CASSFQGDRNTIYF	TGTGCCAGCAGCTTCCAGGGGGATCGGAACACCATATATTTT